Included here is one T cell receptor beta chain sequence, with context. No antigen is known for it. This sample is part of a study of cytomegalovirus exposure and HLA in healthy donors. From germline, CDR1 is MDHEN and CDR2 SYDVKM. CDR3 length: 15 amino acids. Germline trimming cut 2 bases from V and 4 bases from J; bases unmatched to any gene: 5. A multiplex PCR was run with 60 Vbeta primers and 13 Jbeta primers. TCRdb keeps only in-frame clones here, not all; method: immunoSEQ multiplex PCR. Recorded for this sample: around 210,000 clones. Study-wide results and limits: With further analysis later on, most CMV-associated TCR beta chains appeared HLA-restricted. In a later analysis, an Asian-associated ancestry cluster reportedly showed fewer N-insertions than the roughly 690-donor mean.

Sequenced: PBMCs. The chain has TRBV28 and TRBJ1-1, with 9 bases lining up with TRBD1. The receptor was derived from a girl aged 2-10 years in good health and CMV-seropositive. The chain's CDR3 is CASSLLGTGLTEAFF. In DNA, the CDR3 is TGTGCCAGCAGTTTACTGGGGACAGGGCTCACTGAAGCTTTCTTT.